This TCR beta chain was sequenced in a study of blood T cell repertoires in COVID-19. Germline CDR1 is SGHVS and CDR2 is FNYEAQ. The CDR3 covers 19 residues. The V segment lost 5 bases and the J segment 0 bases; nucleotides outside the gene matches: 14. Original methodology: Cell counts per sample came from amplifying reference gene primers. TCRdb's table, derived via immunoSEQ multiplex PCR, lists solely in-frame clones and lacks some. The V and J calls and the clone size are those of that table, but D and trimming were determined from the DNA. The sample gives about 400,000 clones, around 90% of which show up once; roughly 1.2% is in the top ten.

Sequencing input: peripheral blood. The sequence was collected from a man in his forties with acute or convalescent COVID-19. V and J are TRBV7-6 and TRBJ1-5; TRBD1 agrees at 9 bases. CDR3 residues: CASSPGTGGHQYSNQPQHF. The CDR3, as DNA: TGTGCCAGCAGCCCGGGTACAGGGGGCCACCAATATAGCAATCAGCCCCAGCATTTT.